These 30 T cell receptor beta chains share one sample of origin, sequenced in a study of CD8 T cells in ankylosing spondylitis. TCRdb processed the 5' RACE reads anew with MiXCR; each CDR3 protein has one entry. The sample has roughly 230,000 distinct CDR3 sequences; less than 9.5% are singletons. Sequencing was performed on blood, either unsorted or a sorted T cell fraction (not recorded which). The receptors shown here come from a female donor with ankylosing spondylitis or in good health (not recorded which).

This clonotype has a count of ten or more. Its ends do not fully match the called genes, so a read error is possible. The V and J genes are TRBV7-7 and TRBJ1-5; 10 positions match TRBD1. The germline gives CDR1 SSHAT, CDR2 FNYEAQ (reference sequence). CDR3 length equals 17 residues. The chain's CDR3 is CASRSGDRGVWNQPQHF. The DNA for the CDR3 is TGTGCTAGCAGGTCCGGGGACAGGGGTGTTTGGAATCAGCCCCAGCATTTT.

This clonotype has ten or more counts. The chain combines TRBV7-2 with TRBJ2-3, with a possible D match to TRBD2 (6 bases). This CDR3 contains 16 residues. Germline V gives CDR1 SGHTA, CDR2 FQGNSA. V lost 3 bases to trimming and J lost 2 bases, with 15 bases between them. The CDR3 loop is CASSFVGGGNTDTQYF. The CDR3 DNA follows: TGTGCCAGCAGCTTTGTGGGAGGAGGAAACACAGATACGCAGTATTTT. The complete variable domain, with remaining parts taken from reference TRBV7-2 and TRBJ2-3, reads GAGVSQSPSNKVTEKGKDVELRCDPISGHTALYWYRQSLGQGLEFLIYFQGNSAPDKSGLPSDRFSAERTGGSVSTLTIQRTQQEDSAVYLCASSFVGGGNTDTQYFGPGTRLTVL.

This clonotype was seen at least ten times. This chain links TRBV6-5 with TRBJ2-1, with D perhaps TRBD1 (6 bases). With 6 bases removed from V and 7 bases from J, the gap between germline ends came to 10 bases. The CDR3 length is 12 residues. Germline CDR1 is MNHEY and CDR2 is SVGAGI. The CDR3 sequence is CASRWTDNEQFF. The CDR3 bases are TGTGCCAGCAGATGGACAGATAATGAGCAGTTCTTC.

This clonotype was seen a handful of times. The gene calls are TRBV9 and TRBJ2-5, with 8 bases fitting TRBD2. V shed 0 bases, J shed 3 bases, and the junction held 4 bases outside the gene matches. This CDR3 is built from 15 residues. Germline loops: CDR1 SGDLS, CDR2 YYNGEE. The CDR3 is CASSVGGRLEETQYF. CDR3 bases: TGTGCCAGCAGCGTAGGCGGGAGGCTAGAAGAGACCCAGTACTTC.

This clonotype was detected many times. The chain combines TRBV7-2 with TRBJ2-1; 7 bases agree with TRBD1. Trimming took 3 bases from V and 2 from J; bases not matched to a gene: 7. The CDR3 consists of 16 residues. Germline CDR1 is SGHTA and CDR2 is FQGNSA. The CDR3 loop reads CASSLRDRNAYNEQFF. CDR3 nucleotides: TGTGCCAGCAGCTTGAGGGACAGAAATGCCTACAATGAGCAGTTCTTC.

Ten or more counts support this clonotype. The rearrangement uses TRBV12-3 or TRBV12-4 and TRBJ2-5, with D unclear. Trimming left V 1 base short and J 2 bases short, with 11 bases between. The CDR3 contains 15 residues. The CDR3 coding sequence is TGTGCCAGCAGTTTAGGGGCAGCGTTTCAAGAGACCCAGTACTTC. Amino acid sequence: CASSLGAAFQETQYF.

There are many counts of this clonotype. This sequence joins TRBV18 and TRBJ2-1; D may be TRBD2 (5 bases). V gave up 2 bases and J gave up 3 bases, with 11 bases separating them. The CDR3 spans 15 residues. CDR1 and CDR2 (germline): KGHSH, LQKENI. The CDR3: CASSPLSGVYNEQFF. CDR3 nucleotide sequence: TGTGCCAGCTCACCATTGAGCGGTGTCTACAATGAGCAGTTCTTC.

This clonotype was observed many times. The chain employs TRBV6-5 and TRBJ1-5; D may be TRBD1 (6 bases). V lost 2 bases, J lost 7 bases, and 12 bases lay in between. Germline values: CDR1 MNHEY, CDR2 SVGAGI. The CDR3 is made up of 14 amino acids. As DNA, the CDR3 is TGTGCCAGCAGTTACAAGGGGGTCATGCAGCCCCAGCATTTT. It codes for CASSYKGVMQPQHF.

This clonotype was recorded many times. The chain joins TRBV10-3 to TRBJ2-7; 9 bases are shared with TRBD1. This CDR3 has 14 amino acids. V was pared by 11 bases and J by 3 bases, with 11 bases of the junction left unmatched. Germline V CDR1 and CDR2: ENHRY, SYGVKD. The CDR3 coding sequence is TGTGCCTCCACCGGGGGACAGGGTGGCTACGAGCAGTACTTC. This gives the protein CASTGGQGGYEQYF.

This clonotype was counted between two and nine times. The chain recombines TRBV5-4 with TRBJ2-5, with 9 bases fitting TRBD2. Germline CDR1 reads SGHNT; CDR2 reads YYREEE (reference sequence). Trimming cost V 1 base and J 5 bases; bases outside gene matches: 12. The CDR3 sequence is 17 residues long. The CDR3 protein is CASSLKGAGGGRETQYF. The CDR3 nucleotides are TGTGCCAGCAGCTTGAAAGGGGCGGGAGGGGGCCGGGAGACCCAGTACTTC.

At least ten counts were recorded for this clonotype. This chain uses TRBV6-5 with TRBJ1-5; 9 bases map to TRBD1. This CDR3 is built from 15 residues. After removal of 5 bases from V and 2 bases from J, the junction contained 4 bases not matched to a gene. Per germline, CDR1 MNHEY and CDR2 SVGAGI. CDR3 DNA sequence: TGTGCCAGCAGTCAACAGGGGGCCCGCAATCAGCCCCAGCATTTT. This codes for CASSQQGARNQPQHF.

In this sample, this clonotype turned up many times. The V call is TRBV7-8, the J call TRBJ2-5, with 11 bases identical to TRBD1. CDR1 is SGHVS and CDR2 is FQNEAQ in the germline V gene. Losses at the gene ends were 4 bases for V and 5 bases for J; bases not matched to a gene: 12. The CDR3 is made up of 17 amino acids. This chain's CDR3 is CASSSSPRTGGLETQYF. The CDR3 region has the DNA TGTGCCAGCAGCTCCTCCCCCCGGACAGGGGGCTTGGAGACCCAGTACTTC.

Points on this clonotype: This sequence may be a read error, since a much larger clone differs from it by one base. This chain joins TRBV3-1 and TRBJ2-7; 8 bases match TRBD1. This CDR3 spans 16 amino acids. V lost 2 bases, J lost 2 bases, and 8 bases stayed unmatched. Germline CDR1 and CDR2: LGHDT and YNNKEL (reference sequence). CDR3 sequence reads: CASSQYVQGATYEQYF. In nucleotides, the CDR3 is TGTGCCAGCAGCCAATATGTTCAGGGGGCAACCTACGAGCAGTACTTC.

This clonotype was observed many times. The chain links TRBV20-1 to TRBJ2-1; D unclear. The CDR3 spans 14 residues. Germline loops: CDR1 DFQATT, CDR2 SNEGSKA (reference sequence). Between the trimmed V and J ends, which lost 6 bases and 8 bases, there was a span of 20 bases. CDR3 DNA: TGCAGTGCCAGCGCGCGACTGGGTACCCATGAGCAGTTCTTC. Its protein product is CSASARLGTHEQFF.

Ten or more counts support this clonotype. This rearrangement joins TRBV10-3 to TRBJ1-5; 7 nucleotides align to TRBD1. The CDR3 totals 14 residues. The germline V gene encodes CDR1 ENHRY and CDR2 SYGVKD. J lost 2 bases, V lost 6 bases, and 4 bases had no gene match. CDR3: CAIRSDRGNQPQHF. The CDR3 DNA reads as TGTGCCATCAGGTCCGACAGGGGCAATCAGCCCCAGCATTTT.

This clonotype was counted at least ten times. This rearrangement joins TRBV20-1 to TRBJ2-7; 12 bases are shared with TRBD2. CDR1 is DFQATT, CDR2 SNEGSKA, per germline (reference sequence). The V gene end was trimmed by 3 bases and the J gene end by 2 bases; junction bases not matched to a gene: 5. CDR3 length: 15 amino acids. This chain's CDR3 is CSASLTSGGTYEQYF. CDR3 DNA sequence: TGCAGTGCTAGCCTAACTAGCGGGGGGACCTACGAGCAGTACTTC.

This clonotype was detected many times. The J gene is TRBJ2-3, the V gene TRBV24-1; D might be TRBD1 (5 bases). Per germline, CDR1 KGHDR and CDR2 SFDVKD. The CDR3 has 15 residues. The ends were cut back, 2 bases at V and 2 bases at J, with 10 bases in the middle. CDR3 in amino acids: CATSDSRQYTDTQYF. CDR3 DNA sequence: TGTGCCACCAGTGATTCCAGACAGTACACAGATACGCAGTATTTT.

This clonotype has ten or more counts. CDR3 amino acids: CAADGRPMNTEAFF. CDR3 DNA: TGTGCCGCGGACGGCAGACCCATGAACACTGAAGCTTTCTTT. The chain uses TRBV30 and TRBJ1-1, with unresolved D. Germline V lookup: CDR1 GTSNPN, CDR2 SVGIG (reference sequence). The CDR3 sequence is 14 residues long. The ends were cut back, 8 bases at V and 0 bases at J, with 16 bases in the middle.

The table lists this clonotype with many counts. The CDR3 DNA reads as TGTGCCAGCAGCTTAGTAAACAATGAGCAGTTCTTC. Protein: CASSLVNNEQFF. The V and J genes are TRBV7-2 and TRBJ2-1; no clear D gene. The V end was cut by 1 base, the J end by 5 bases, with 3 bases between. There are 12 residues in the CDR3. CDR1 SGHTA and CDR2 FQGNSA come from the germline V gene.

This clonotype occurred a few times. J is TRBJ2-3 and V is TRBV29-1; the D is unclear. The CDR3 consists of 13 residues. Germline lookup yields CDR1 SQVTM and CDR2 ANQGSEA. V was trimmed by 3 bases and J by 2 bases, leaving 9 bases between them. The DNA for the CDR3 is TGCAGCGTTGAGGGGTACCTCACAGATACGCAGTATTTT. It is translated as CSVEGYLTDTQYF.

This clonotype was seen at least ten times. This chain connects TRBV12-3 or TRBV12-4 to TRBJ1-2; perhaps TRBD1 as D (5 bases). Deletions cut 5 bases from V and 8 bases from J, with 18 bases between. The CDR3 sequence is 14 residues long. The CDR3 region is CASSPGTVVGGYTF. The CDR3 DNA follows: TGTGCCAGCAGTCCGGGGACGGTGGTGGGAGGCTACACCTTC.

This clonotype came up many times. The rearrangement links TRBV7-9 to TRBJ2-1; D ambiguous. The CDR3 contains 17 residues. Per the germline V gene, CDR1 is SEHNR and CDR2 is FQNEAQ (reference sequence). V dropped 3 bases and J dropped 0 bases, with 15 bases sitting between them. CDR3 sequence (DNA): TGTGCCAGCAGCTTTTCCTCTCCCGTGAGCTCCTACAATGAGCAGTTCTTC. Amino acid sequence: CASSFSSPVSSYNEQFF.

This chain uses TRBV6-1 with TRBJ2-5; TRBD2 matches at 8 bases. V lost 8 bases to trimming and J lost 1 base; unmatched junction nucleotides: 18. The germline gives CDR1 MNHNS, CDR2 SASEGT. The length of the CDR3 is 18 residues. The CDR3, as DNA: TGTGCCAGCGATCGGAACCAACGGGCTAGCGGGCTCCAAGAGACCCAGTACTTC. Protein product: CASDRNQRASGLQETQYF.

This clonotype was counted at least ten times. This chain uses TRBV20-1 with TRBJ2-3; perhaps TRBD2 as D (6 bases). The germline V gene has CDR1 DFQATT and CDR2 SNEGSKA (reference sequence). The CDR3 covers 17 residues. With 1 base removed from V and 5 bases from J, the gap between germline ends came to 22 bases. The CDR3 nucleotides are TGCAGTGCTAGAGGAGGGCAGAGCACTGGAGGGTTAGATACGCAGTATTTT. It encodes CSARGGQSTGGLDTQYF.

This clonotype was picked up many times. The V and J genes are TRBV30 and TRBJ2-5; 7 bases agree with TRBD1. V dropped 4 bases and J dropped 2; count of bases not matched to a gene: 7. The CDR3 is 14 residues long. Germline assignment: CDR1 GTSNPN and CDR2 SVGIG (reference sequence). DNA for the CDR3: TGTGCCTGGACCCCGGGACAGCGACAAGAGACCCAGTACTTC. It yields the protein CAWTPGQRQETQYF.

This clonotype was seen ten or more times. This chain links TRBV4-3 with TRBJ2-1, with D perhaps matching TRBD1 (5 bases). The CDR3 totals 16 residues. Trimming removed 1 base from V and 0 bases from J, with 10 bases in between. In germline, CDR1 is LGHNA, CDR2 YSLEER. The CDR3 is CASSQGGASSYNEQFF. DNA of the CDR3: TGCGCCAGCAGCCAAGGTGGGGCGAGCTCCTACAATGAGCAGTTCTTC.

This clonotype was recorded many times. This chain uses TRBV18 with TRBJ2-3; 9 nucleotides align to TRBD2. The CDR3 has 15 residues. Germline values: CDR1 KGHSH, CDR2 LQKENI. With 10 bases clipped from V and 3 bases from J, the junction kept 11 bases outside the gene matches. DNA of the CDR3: TGTGCCACCCCGCGGGAGCGGGAGGTGACAGATACGCAGTATTTT. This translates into CATPREREVTDTQYF. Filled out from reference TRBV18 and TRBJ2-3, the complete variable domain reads NAGVMQNPRHLVRRRGQEARLRCSPMKGHSHVYWYRQLPEEGLKFMVYLQKENIIDESGMPKERFSAEFPKEGPSILRIQQVVRGDSAAYFCATPREREVTDTQYFGPGTRLTVL.

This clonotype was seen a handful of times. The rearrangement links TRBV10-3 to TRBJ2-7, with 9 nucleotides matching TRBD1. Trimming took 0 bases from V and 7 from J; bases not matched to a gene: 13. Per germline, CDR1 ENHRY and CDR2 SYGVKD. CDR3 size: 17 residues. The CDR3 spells CAISESNLKGQGREQYF. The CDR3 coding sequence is TGTGCCATCAGTGAGTCGAATCTTAAGGGACAGGGCAGAGAGCAGTACTTC.

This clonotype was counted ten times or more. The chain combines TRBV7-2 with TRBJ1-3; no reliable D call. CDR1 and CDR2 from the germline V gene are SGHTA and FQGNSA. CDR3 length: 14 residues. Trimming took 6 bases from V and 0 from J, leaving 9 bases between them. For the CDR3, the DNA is TGTGCCAGCAGTCGTATTCTCTCTGGAAACACCATATATTTT. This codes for CASSRILSGNTIYF.

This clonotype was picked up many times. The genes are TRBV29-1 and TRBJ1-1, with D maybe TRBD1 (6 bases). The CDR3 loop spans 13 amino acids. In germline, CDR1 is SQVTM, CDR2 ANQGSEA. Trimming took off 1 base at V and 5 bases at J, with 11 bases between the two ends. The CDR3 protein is CSVEVGRGTEAFF. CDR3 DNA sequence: TGCAGCGTTGAAGTCGGCAGGGGAACTGAAGCTTTCTTT. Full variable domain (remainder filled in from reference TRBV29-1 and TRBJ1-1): SAVISQKPSRDICQRGTSLTIQCQVDSQVTMMFWYRQQPGQSLTLIATANQGSEATYESGFVIDKFPISRPNLTFSTLTVSNMSPEDSSIYLCSVEVGRGTEAFFGQGTRLTVV.